This T cell receptor (beta chain) was found in a study of CD8 T cells in Susac syndrome. Study-level points and caveats: The CD4+ T cell repertoires from Susac syndrome exhibited no clonal expansion.

The RNA input was roughly 0.45 to 1 ug, and it was reverse transcribed with random hexamers. TCRdb processed the immunoSEQ multiplex PCR reads anew with MiXCR; each CDR3 protein has one entry. The sample shows about 77,000 distinct CDR3 sequences, roughly 91% of them seen only once. Germline V gene sequence: CDR1 SGHRS, CDR2 YFSETQ. This CDR3 has 15 residues. Trimming removed 0 bases from V and 6 bases from J, with 10 bases in between. With respect to this clonotype: Its target is not known.

The T cells that were sequenced for TCR beta were CD8+ and CD4+ cells from blood. In Susac syndrome patients, recently defined diagnostic criteria for definite or probable disease were met. In contrast to the negatively isolated CD8+ and CD4+ T cells, TEMRA cells were FACS-enriched. Sequencing was done on a sample of CD4+ T cells from PBMCs. V gene TRBV5-1 combines with J gene TRBJ1-6; D is ambiguous. This sequence was found in a human donor with Susac syndrome. CDR3 sequence reads: CASSLDGRPNSPLHF. The CDR3 DNA reads TGCGCCAGCAGCTTGGACGGCCGACCTAATTCACCCCTCCACTTT.